These 29 T cell receptor beta chains share one sample of origin, sequenced in a study of blood T cells in healthy people across ages. Alongside a J-beta primer mix, a sample-barcoded 5' primer served in a second PCR lasting roughly 7 to 11 cycles. TCRdb passed the 5' RACE reads through MiXCR, listing each CDR3 protein once. The sample lists roughly 800,000 distinct CDR3 sequences; roughly 53% were seen once. The sample taken for sequencing was blood. Receptors originate from an elderly man in good health.

Only a few counts were recorded for this clonotype. This chain connects TRBV2 to TRBJ2-6; TRBD1 agrees at 8 bases. The CDR3 is made up of 16 amino acids. Germline-derived CDR1 and CDR2 are SNHLY and FYNNEI. J gave up 0 bases and V 9 bases, and 7 bases lay outside the gene matches. The CDR3 coding sequence is TGTGCCAGGGGGGGACAGGCCATCTCTGGGGCCAACGTCCTGACTTTC. It specifies CARGGQAISGANVLTF.

The rearrangement uses TRBV12-3 or TRBV12-4 and TRBJ2-1; 13 nucleotides line up with TRBD2. The trim removed 3 bases at V and 4 bases at J, leaving 3 bases unmatched. CDR3 size: 16 residues. The DNA for the CDR3 is TGTGCCAGCAGTTTTCAGACTAGCGGGGGGTACAATGAGCAGTTCTTC. Translation: CASSFQTSGGYNEQFF.

The chain employs TRBV5-1 and TRBJ2-1; 8 nucleotides align to TRBD2. This CDR3 has 13 residues. J lost 9 bases, V lost 0 bases, and 2 bases had no gene match. From germline, CDR1 is SGHRS and CDR2 YFSETQ. In nucleotides, the CDR3 is TGCGCCAGCAGCTTGGGGACTAGCAGTGAGCAGTTCTTC. As protein: CASSLGTSSEQFF.

The chain has TRBV4-2 and TRBJ2-7; TRBD1 matches 9 bases. The CDR3 totals 14 residues. CDR1 and CDR2 from the germline V gene are LGHNA and YNFKEQ. The trim removed 4 bases at V and 5 bases at J, leaving 6 bases unmatched. CDR3 amino acids: CASSRNRGLNEQYF. CDR3 nucleotide sequence: TGTGCCAGCAGCCGGAACAGGGGGCTCAACGAGCAGTACTTC.

This chain connects TRBV27 to TRBJ2-7; D is possibly TRBD1 (6 bases). V was trimmed by 5 bases and J by 1 base, leaving 15 bases between them. The CDR3 contains 15 residues. CDR1 and CDR2 from the germline V gene are MNHEY and SMNVEV (reference sequence). The DNA for the CDR3 is TGTGCCAGCAGTAAACAGGGACCATTATCCTACGAGCAGTACTTC. Protein sequence: CASSKQGPLSYEQYF.

As concerns this clonotype: One junction end disagrees with the germline gene, perhaps due to a read error. This sequence joins TRBV20-1 and TRBJ1-1; TRBD1 is a possible D gene (5 bases). This CDR3 region has 13 residues. The germline V gene has CDR1 DFQATT and CDR2 SNEGSKA (reference sequence). DNA of the CDR3: TGCAGTGTTAGAGATCAGGGAGACACTGAAGCTTTCTTT. Protein product: CSVRDQGDTEAFF.

This clonotype was detected a few times. The chain links TRBV20-1 to TRBJ2-1; D unresolved. V was trimmed by 6 bases and J by 8 bases, leaving 17 bases between them. Germline CDR1 reads DFQATT; CDR2 reads SNEGSKA (reference sequence). The CDR3 length is 13 residues. The CDR3 loop reads CSAPKIETDEQFF. The DNA of the CDR3 is TGCAGTGCCCCGAAAATTGAAACCGATGAGCAGTTCTTC.

The chain employs TRBV5-4 and TRBJ2-1, with TRBD1 as a possible D gene (6 bases). V lost 4 bases and J lost 2, with 13 bases in between. CDR3 length equals 15 residues. Germline CDR1 and CDR2: SGHNT and YYREEE (reference sequence). Written as DNA, the CDR3 is TGTGCCAGCAGCGCTTCCGGGACAACCTACAATGAGCAGTTCTTC. The encoded protein is CASSASGTTYNEQFF.

J is TRBJ2-1 and V is TRBV25-1; D is perhaps TRBD2 (7 bases). The V and J ends lost 4 bases and 0 bases respectively, with 28 bases between them. The CDR3 is 21 amino acids. CDR1 and CDR2 from the germline V gene are MGHDK and SYGVNS. CDR3 nucleotide sequence: TGTGCCAGCAGTGGCCTAATATCTAGCGGAGGGGGAATAAGCTCCTACAATGAGCAGTTCTTC. Its protein product is CASSGLISSGGGISSYNEQFF.

This clonotype was detected only a few times. J is TRBJ1-2 and V is TRBV20-1, with D perhaps matching TRBD1 (6 bases). Trimming stripped 6 bases from V and 6 bases from J, with 11 bases between. The CDR3 loop spans 11 amino acids. Germline loops: CDR1 DFQATT, CDR2 SNEGSKA (reference sequence). CDR3 loop: CSAAHRDGYTF. The CDR3 DNA reads TGCAGTGCCGCACACAGGGATGGCTACACCTTC.

The chain links TRBV27 to TRBJ2-1; D may be TRBD2 (5 bases). CDR1 is MNHEY, CDR2 SMNVEV, per germline (reference sequence). The CDR3 spans 13 residues. Trimming stripped 5 bases from V and 8 bases from J, with 13 bases between. For the CDR3, the DNA is TGTGCCAGCAGTAACGGGATTCGGGATGAGCAGTTCTTC. Encoded protein: CASSNGIRDEQFF.

This clonotype was picked up one time. Since a much larger clone is just one base distant, this may be a read error. This rearrangement joins TRBV29-1 to TRBJ2-3, with D tentatively TRBD1 or TRBD2 (7 bases each). Germline V gives CDR1 SQVTM, CDR2 ANQGSEA. CDR3 length: 16 residues. This CDR3 is CSVDQAGRGPPDTLYF. CDR3 in DNA: TGCAGCGTTGATCAAGCTGGGAGGGGGCCGCCAGATACGCTGTATTTT.

The chain carries TRBV27 and TRBJ2-7, with 8 bases that match TRBD1. CDR3 size: 13 residues. CDR1 MNHEY and CDR2 SMNVEV come from the germline V gene (reference sequence). J was trimmed by 2 bases and V by 6 bases; bases with no gene match: 3. CDR3: CASRRTGPYEQYF. In DNA, the CDR3 is TGTGCCAGCAGACGGACAGGGCCCTACGAGCAGTACTTC.

The chain employs TRBV18 and TRBJ2-7; tentatively, D is TRBD2 (5 bases). This CDR3 has 15 residues. The V end was cut by 3 bases, the J end by 3 bases, with 15 bases between. CDR1 and CDR2 (germline): KGHSH, LQKENI. The chain's CDR3 is CASSPLPWAGYEQYF. The CDR3, as DNA: TGTGCCAGCTCACCTCTCCCCTGGGCGGGCTACGAGCAGTACTTC. Full variable domain (rest looked up from reference TRBV18 and TRBJ2-7): NAGVMQNPRHLVRRRGQEARLRCSPMKGHSHVYWYRQLPEEGLKFMVYLQKENIIDESGMPKERFSAEFPKEGPSILRIQQVVRGDSAAYFCASSPLPWAGYEQYFGPGTRLTVT.

About this clonotype: This may be a read error: a much more frequent sequence differs by one nucleotide. The chain has TRBV6-2 or TRBV6-3 and TRBJ2-1; D is uncertain. CDR3 length: 12 residues. V was pared by 6 bases and J by 6 bases, with 9 bases between. Germline CDR1 is MNHEY and CDR2 is SVGEGT. The CDR3 region is CASRRLFNEQFF. The CDR3 nucleotides are TGTGCCAGCAGGCGACTTTTCAATGAGCAGTTCTTC.

The chain recombines TRBV28 with TRBJ1-2; tentative D call: TRBD1 (5 bases). Germline V lookup: CDR1 MDHEN, CDR2 SYDVKM. The CDR3 runs to 11 residues. Trimming pared 7 bases from V and 8 bases from J, leaving 11 bases between. This CDR3 reads CASNRGTGYTF. For the CDR3, the DNA is TGTGCCAGCAATCGGGGCACCGGCTACACCTTC.

The J gene is TRBJ1-2, the V gene TRBV20-1; possibly TRBD1 for D (5 bases). V shed 5 bases and J shed 10 bases, with 20 bases lying between them. CDR1 is DFQATT, CDR2 SNEGSKA, per germline (reference sequence). This CDR3 contains 13 residues. CDR3 in amino acids: CSAVAGTGSVYTF. For the CDR3, the DNA is TGCAGTGCTGTCGCCGGGACGGGGAGCGTCTACACCTTC.

J is TRBJ2-5 and V is TRBV11-1; 13 nucleotides agree with TRBD2. The germline gives CDR1 SGHAT, CDR2 FQDESV (reference sequence). The length of the CDR3 is 18 residues. J gave up 4 bases and V 3 bases, and 11 bases lay outside the gene matches. DNA of the CDR3: TGTGCCAGCAGCTTGGGACTAGCGGGATCCGTCGAGGGAGAGACCCAGTACTTC. Protein product: CASSLGLAGSVEGETQYF.

This clonotype was counted a few times. This rearrangement joins TRBV5-1 to TRBJ2-5; D might be TRBD1 (5 bases). Germline values: CDR1 SGHRS, CDR2 YFSETQ. The CDR3 covers 12 residues. Deletions cut 5 bases from V and 3 bases from J, with 8 bases between. CDR3 in amino acids: CASRKGEETQYF. The CDR3 DNA is TGCGCCAGCAGGAAAGGGGAAGAGACCCAGTACTTC.

The rearrangement joins TRBV20-1 to TRBJ2-4, with D tentatively TRBD1 or TRBD2 (5 bases each). The J call may be in error: the DNA end matches TRBJ2-5 better. This CDR3 contains 14 residues. CDR1 is DFQATT, CDR2 SNEGSKA, per germline (reference sequence). In DNA, the CDR3 is TGCAGTGCCCCTCCTGGGGGTAGCGTAGAGACCCAGTACTTC. This codes for CSAPPGGSVETQYF.

This rearrangement joins TRBV7-9 to TRBJ1-2; 10 positions agree with TRBD1. The CDR3 runs to 17 residues. CDR1 is SEHNR, CDR2 FQNEAQ, per germline (reference sequence). The ends lost 0 bases at V and 1 base at J; junction bases unmatched: 5. CDR3 residues: CASSLALGTGDNYGYTF. CDR3 DNA: TGTGCCAGCAGCTTAGCGCTTGGGACAGGGGATAACTATGGCTACACCTTC.

This sequence joins TRBV7-2 and TRBJ2-5; D tentatively fits TRBD1 or TRBD2 (5 bases each). This CDR3 region has 16 residues. The germline V gene encodes CDR1 SGHTA and CDR2 FQGNSA. V shed 1 base and J shed 2 bases, with 14 bases lying between them. CDR3 region: CASSLGVLRGQETQYF. As DNA, the CDR3 is TGTGCCAGCAGCTTAGGAGTTTTGAGGGGACAAGAGACCCAGTACTTC.

Here the CDR3 reads CASSWGGDTYEQFF. The CDR3 DNA follows: TGTGCCAGCAGCTGGGGGGGGGACACCTATGAGCAGTTCTTC. The chain recombines TRBV5-6 with TRBJ2-1; tentative D call: TRBD2 (7 bases). V dropped 3 bases and J dropped 8 bases, with 15 bases sitting between them. There are 14 residues in the CDR3. Germline CDR1 is SGHDT and CDR2 is YYEEEE.

The table lists this clonotype with a few counts. The chain recombines TRBV2 with TRBJ1-2, with D perhaps TRBD1 (6 bases). Trimming took off 6 bases at V and 2 bases at J, with 16 bases between the two ends. Germline CDR1 SNHLY, CDR2 FYNNEI. This CDR3 contains 15 residues. The CDR3 sequence is CASRRIGQTNYGYTF. CDR3 nucleotide sequence: TGTGCCAGCAGGCGGATCGGACAGACCAACTATGGCTACACCTTC.

The rearrangement links TRBV5-1 to TRBJ1-6; perhaps TRBD1 as D (6 bases). Germline-derived CDR1 and CDR2 are SGHRS and YFSETQ. Deletions cut 3 bases from V and 7 bases from J, with 14 bases between. The CDR3 consists of 15 residues. CDR3 in amino acids: CASSYERGANSPLHF. The CDR3, as DNA: TGCGCCAGCAGCTACGAGAGGGGGGCGAATTCACCCCTCCACTTT.

The chain is built from TRBV30 and TRBJ2-1, with D perhaps TRBD2 (6 bases). V shed 5 bases and J shed 6 bases, with 8 bases lying between them. CDR1 and CDR2 from the germline V gene are GTSNPN and SVGIG (reference sequence). This CDR3 is built from 11 residues. The CDR3: CAWRDSNEQFF. DNA of the CDR3: TGTGCCTGGCGGGACTCCAATGAGCAGTTCTTC.

This clonotype was seen a handful of times. The chain joins TRBV29-1 to TRBJ1-2, with D perhaps TRBD1 (5 bases). Trimming removed 0 bases at V and 8 bases at J, with 22 bases between. The CDR3 length is 16 residues. Germline V gene data show CDR1 as SQVTM and CDR2 as ANQGSEA. CDR3 residues: CSVEDRAYEGTEGYTF. The CDR3 DNA follows: TGCAGCGTTGAAGATCGGGCCTACGAGGGGACGGAGGGCTACACCTTC.

The chain recombines TRBV2 with TRBJ2-3, with D possibly being TRBD1 (6 bases). Germline V gives CDR1 SNHLY, CDR2 FYNNEI. V lost 6 bases and J lost 4, with 11 bases in between. This CDR3 is 13 amino acids long. The CDR3 DNA follows: TGTGCCAGCAGGACCACAGGGTCAGATACGCAGTATTTT. This translates into CASRTTGSDTQYF.

V usage is TRBV6-2 or TRBV6-3 and J usage is TRBJ2-1; no definite D call. Trimming pared 6 bases from V and 9 bases from J, leaving 15 bases between. The CDR3 sequence is 13 residues long. Germline lookup yields CDR1 MNHEY and CDR2 SVGEGT. The CDR3 loop reads CASSPFARSEQFF. In nucleotides, the CDR3 is TGTGCCAGCAGCCCGTTTGCAAGGAGTGAGCAGTTCTTC.